This T cell receptor (beta chain) appears in the sequencing data of a study of identical twins. Study-level points and caveats: Out-of-frame alpha sequences shared by twins were enriched for low generation probability. Clonotypes of the beta chain that were abundant in cord blood carried fewer insertions (memory repertoires showed none).

The CDR3 contains 17 residues. V shed 5 bases, J shed 4 bases, and the junction held 15 bases outside the gene matches. CDR1 MDHEN and CDR2 SYDVKM come from the germline V gene. Via MiXCR, TCRdb re-called the 5' RACE reads, giving one row per CDR3 protein. The table records some 500,000 distinct CDR3 sequences, 13% to 15% of them present only once. Turning to this clonotype: As yet, its antigen is unknown.

The same specimen was also included in a second study, on yellow fever vaccine responses in identical twins.

Sequencing used CD4+ T cells sorted from blood. This TCR was sampled from a young woman in good health. The chain is built from TRBV28 and TRBJ2-7, with 9 bases matching TRBD2. The CDR3 DNA sequence: TGTGCCAGCAGTCTTCGAGGTACGGCTAGCGGGACTTACGAGCAGTACTTC. It specifies CASSLRGTASGTYEQYF.